Reported below is one T cell receptor beta chain. No antigen is known for it. V shed 4 bases and J 1 base; nucleotides not matched to a gene: 8. This CDR3 comprises 16 residues. Germline values: CDR1 SGHNT, CDR2 YYREEE (reference sequence). Assay: immunoSEQ multiplex PCR; the TCRdb copy retains only in-frame clones and omits some. The table includes around 1.1 million clones, around 78% detected once. The donors, all of them Caucasian adults, lived in Nashville, Tennessee. This entry belongs to a study of shared clonotypes between healthy human individuals. Overall study findings and caveats: Generation probabilities were higher for clonotypes shared across all four sorted-subset donors than for unshared ones.

This chain joins TRBV5-4 and TRBJ2-3; the match to TRBD2 covers 8 bases. This sequence was found in a man in his late teens or twenties in good health. Some clones in this sample may be carry-over from other donors' samples. Material for sequencing was memory CD4+ T cells from PBMCs. As for subset: CD45RA-negative fraction. CDR3 protein: CASSPGGVAGTDTQYF. CDR3 DNA: TGTGCCAGCAGCCCGGGGGGGGTCGCGGGCACAGATACGCAGTATTTT. Together with reference TRBV5-4 and TRBJ2-3, the CDR3 gives the full variable domain: ETGVTQSPTHLIKTRGQQVTLRCSSQSGHNTVSWYQQALGQGPQFIFQYYREEENGRGNFPPRFSGLQFPNYSSELNVNALELDDSALYLCASSPGGVAGTDTQYFGPGTRLTVL.